This T cell receptor beta chain was sequenced in a study of regulatory T cells in long-lasting Graves disease. Study observations and caveats: The study found persistent patients shared more public clonotypes (fewer than 3,000) than new patients (approximately 970). There was favoring of TRBV28, TRBJ1-2 and TRBJ2-5 in persistent disease.

As for time point: newly diagnosed GD, antithyroid drugs for less than 3 months. PBMC RNA served as the TCR library source. This clonotype was counted ten times or more. The target antigen is unknown. Trimming left V 11 bases short and J 6 bases short, with 25 bases between. CDR1 and CDR2 from the germline V gene are SGHTA and FQGNSA. The CDR3 covers 15 residues. The authors built TCR beta libraries using iRepertoire HTBI primers and Arm-PCR of CDR3 regions. TCRdb reprocessed the multiplex PCR reads via MiXCR and lists one record per CDR3 protein. The sample yields roughly 360,000 distinct CDR3 sequences, about 11% seen once. The same sample was also studied in work on T cells in Graves' hyperthyroidism and ophthalmopathy. That report adds: The HTBI primer set drove a first-round RT-PCR of the TCR CDR3. A model using 13 V-J features told ophthalmopathy apart from stable hyperthyroidism.

The starting material was peripheral blood mononuclear cells (PBMCs), obtained at new diagnosis, from a patient treated with antithyroid drugs. The chain carries TRBV7-2 and TRBJ1-1; D is possibly TRBD1 (6 bases). The receptor comes from a woman aged 18 to 35 with Graves disease. This chain's CDR3 is CTSGGGDTYRAEAFF. In DNA form, the CDR3 reads TGTACCTCGGGGGGCGGAGACACTTATAGGGCTGAAGCTTTCTTT.